This TCR beta chain was sequenced for a study of T cells in Graves' hyperthyroidism and ophthalmopathy. Looking at the study overall: Peripheral blood was collected at initial diagnosis, before any treatment.

Over 8 ml fresh peripheral blood yielded the PBMCs. It was RNA transcripts that yielded the amplified TCR beta CDR3 regions. RT-PCR in the first round (using the HTBI primer set) targeted the TCR CDR3. TCRdb re-called the multiplex PCR reads through MiXCR, storing one row per CDR3 protein. The sample has roughly 96,000 distinct CDR3 sequences; about 51% are singletons. Of note for this clonotype: As yet, its antigen is unknown.

CDR3 size: 11 residues. Germline V lookup: CDR1 KGHSH, CDR2 LQKENI. Study-level findings and limits: Ophthalmopathy cases were set apart from stable hyperthyroidism by a 13 V-J model.

The J gene is TRBJ1-2, the V gene TRBV18; D remains ambiguous. This TCR was sampled from a woman aged 40-49 years with Graves' hyperthyroidism. Input material: blood. DNA for the CDR3: TGTGCTAGCGAACCCCTAGTAAGCTACACCTTC. It translates to CASEPLVSYTF.